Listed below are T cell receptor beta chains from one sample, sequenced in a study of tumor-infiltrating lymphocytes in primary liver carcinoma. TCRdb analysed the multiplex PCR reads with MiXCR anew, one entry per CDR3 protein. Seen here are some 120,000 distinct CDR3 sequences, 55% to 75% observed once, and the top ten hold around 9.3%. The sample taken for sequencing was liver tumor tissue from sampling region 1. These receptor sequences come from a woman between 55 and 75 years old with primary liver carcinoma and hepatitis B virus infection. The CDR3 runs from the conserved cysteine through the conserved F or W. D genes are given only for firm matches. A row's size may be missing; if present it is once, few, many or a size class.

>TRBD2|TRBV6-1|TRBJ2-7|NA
TGTGCTATCACCCGCCCCCCAGGACTAGCGGGTGTCTACGAGCAGTACTTC
CAITRPPGLAGVYEQYF
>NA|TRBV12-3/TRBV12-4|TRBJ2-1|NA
TGTGCAAGCAGTCCCCTTGTTTCTAGCTTCAACGATGAGCAGTTCTTC
CASSPLVSSFNDEQFF
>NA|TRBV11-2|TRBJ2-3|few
TGTGCCAGCAGCGACGTGACGGATACGCAGTATTTT
CASSDVTDTQYF
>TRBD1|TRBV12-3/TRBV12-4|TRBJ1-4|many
TGTGCCAGCAGCCCGGGACAGGGTACTAATGAAAAACTGTTTTTT
CASSPGQGTNEKLFF
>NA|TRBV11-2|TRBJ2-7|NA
TGTGCCAGTAGCTTAGGGGGCGGGAGGATCTACGAGCAGTACTTC
CASSLGGGRIYEQYF
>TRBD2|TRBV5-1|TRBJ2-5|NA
TGCGCCAGCAACTTGGTTGGGACTAGGGCGCAAGAGACCCAATACTTC
CASNLVGTRAQETQYF
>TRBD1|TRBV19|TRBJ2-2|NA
TGTGCCAGTAGCCACCGCCCGGGACAGGGGCTTGCCGGGGAGCTGTTTTTT
CASSHRPGQGLAGELFF
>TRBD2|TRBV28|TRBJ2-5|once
TGTGCCAGCAGTACGAAACTAGCGGGCCTAAAAGAGATCCAGTACTTC
CASSTKLAGLKEIQYF
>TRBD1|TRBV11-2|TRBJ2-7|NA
TGTGCCAGCAGCTTAGGCCTCGTGGGACAGGGATTAGACGAGCAGCACTTC
CASSLGLVGQGLDEQHF
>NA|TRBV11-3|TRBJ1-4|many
TGTGCCAGCAGTTGGGGGAGGAATGAAAAACTGTTTTTT
CASSWGRNEKLFF
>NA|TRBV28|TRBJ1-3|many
TGTGCCAGCAGTTTTATCGGGTTGTCTGGAAACACCATATATTTT
CASSFIGLSGNTIYF
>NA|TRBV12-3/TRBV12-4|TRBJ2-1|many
TGTGCCAGCAAGAAGCAGGGATCCTACAATGAGCAGTTCTTC
CASKKQGSYNEQFF
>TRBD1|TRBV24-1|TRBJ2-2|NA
TGTGCCACCAGTGAACCGGGACAGCTAAACACCGGGGAGCTGTTTTTT
CATSEPGQLNTGELFF
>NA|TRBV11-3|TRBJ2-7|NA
TGTGCCAACAGCTTTGCCAAGGGAGGATACGAGCAGTACTTC
CANSFAKGGYEQYF
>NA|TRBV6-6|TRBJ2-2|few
TGTGCCAGCAGTTACCCTAGGGGGGAATCCCCCGGGGAGCTGTTTTTT
CASSYPRGESPGELFF
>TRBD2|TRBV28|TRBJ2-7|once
TGTGCCAGCAGTGCTGGGGGGTCGGGAGGTATATACGAACAGTACTTC
CASSAGGSGGIYEQYF
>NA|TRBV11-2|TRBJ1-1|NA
TGTGCCAGCAGCCCTAGAATCACCACTGAAGCTTTCTTT
CASSPRITTEAFF
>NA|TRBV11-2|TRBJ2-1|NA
TGTGCCAGCACCTTAACCCCGACAACGTTCTTCAACAATGAGCAGTTCTTC
CASTLTPTTFFNNEQFF
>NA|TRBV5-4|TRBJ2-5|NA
TGTGCCAACAGTGCCGGTGGAGGCGGAAAGGAGACCCAGTACTTC
CANSAGGGGKETQYF
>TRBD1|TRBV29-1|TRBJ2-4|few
TGCAGCGTCCGGGGACAGGGGGGAAAAAACATTCAGTACTTC
CSVRGQGGKNIQYF
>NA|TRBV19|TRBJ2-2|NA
TGTGCCGGTAATACGGACTACCAAAACACCGGGGAGCTGTTTTTT
CAGNTDYQNTGELFF
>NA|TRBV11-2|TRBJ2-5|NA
TGTGCCAGCTGTCGATGGGGCGTCCTGGAGACCCAGTACTTC
CASCRWGVLETQYF
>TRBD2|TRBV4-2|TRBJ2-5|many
TGTGCCAGCAGCCGGACTAGCGGGTACCAAGAGACCCAGTACTTC
CASSRTSGYQETQYF
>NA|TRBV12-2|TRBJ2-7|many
TGTGCAAGTCGCTTAGCGCGGAGGCAGGGCCCCTACGAGCAGTACTTC
CASRLARRQGPYEQYF
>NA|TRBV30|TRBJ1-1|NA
TGTGCCTCGTGTTCAGGGGTTGAGGGAGCTTTCTTT
CASCSGVEGAFF
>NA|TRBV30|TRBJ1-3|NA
TGTGCCTGGGTTACCCCCTCTCGGGACGGGGTCTTGAGAAACACCATATATTTT
CAWVTPSRDGVLRNTIYF